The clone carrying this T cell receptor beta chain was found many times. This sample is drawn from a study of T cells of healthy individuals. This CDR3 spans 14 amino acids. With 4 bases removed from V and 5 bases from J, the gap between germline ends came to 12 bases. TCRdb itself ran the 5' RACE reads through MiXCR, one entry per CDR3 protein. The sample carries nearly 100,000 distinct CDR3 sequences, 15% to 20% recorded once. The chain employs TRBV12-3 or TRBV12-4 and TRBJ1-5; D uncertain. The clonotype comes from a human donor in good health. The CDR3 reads CASSSLGGDQPQHF. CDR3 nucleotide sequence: TGTGCCAGCAGTTCACTAGGAGGCGATCAGCCCCAGCATTTT.